The sequence of this T cell receptor beta chain was determined in a study of Ad26.COV2.S vaccination and SARS-CoV-2 variants listed by TCRdb under 2021. Regarding the complete study: Vaccine-arm donors came from COV1001, a multicentre, randomized, double-blind, placebo-controlled phase I-IIa trial of Ad26.COV2.S in healthy adults. Trial participants were randomized into five groups of five, in which low-dose or high-dose Ad26.COV2.S was given once or twice, or placebo was given on both occasions. Ad26.COV2.S was given intramuscularly at 5x10^10 or 1x10^11 viral particles, as a single shot or as two shots 56 days apart. TCRbeta repertoire sequencing was used to assess the specificity and breadth of SARS-CoV-2-reactive T cell receptors after Ad26.COV2.S vaccination. A total of 32 samples were included in the TCR-sequenced set, comprising 19 Ad26.COV2.S vaccine recipients, 5 placebo recipients and 8 SARS-CoV-2 convalescent individuals. Blinding of investigators to trial group allocation was maintained during experiments and outcome assessment.

Read against the paper, the sample's treatment or condition label means: over 15 received Ad26.COV2.S at low or high dose, single or two shots; 5 received placebo; per-sample allocation not given. Repertoires of vaccine and placebo recipients were sequenced from samples taken on day 63 after the first injection. In Cohort 1b, more than 20 adults aged 18-55 years were enrolled at a single site in Boston, USA, between 29 July and 7 August 2020. Ad26.COV2.S was a replication-incompetent adenovirus type 26 vector that expressed a prefusion-stabilized SARS-CoV-2 spike protein derived from the original Wuhan strain. The full study reports these points: It was noted by the authors that total T cell responses may have been underestimated by the TCR breadth and depth analyses. Ad26.COV2.S recipients had higher spike-specific TCR breadth than placebo recipients (P = 0.0014). Vaccine and placebo recipients had comparable non-spike TCR breadth, which fits with the vaccine containing only spike. After vaccination, spike-specific CD8+ and CD4+ T cell responses were reported to show substantial breadth. The study was not powered to compare responses between vaccine doses or regimens.

TCRbeta CDR3 regions were sequenced with the immunoSEQ Assay. After extraction, genomic DNA underwent amplification by bias-controlled multiplex PCR, followed by high-throughput sequencing. In the authors' own workflow: To quantify the absolute abundance of each unique TCRbeta CDR3 region, sequences were collapsed and filtered. T cell fraction was estimated by normalizing TCRbeta template counts to usable DNA, which was measured by amplifying reference genes present in all nucleated cells. Repertoire TCRs were annotated as SARS-CoV-2-specific when V gene, CDR3 amino acid sequence and J gene were exactly matched to a known reactive TCR set. The reference SARS-CoV-2 TCR set came from MIRA and was filtered for enrichment in COVID-19-positive ImmuneCODE repertoires, removing public or cross-reactive TCRs. Based on the MIRA antigens, annotated TCRs were further analysed at the level of specific ORF or position within ORF. Depth was the summed frequency of annotated unique rearrangements, while breadth was defined as annotated unique rearrangements over total unique productive rearrangements. Two-sided Wilcoxon rank-sum tests were applied when comparing TCR breadth between groups. TCRdb took this table from immuneACCESS and kept in-frame rearrangements with V and J called. Such tables lack part of the clones; where checked against another copy, unresolved V genes explain under half of the gap, and the rest is unexplained. That table furnishes V, J and clone size, whereas the DNA furnished D and trimming. A total of around 300,000 clones appear in this sample, about 89% of them only once. The ten largest clonotypes hold about 4.6% of the sample.

Of note for this clone: The target of this receptor is not known. No much larger clonotype is one base removed from it; base qualities were not supplied.

The germline V gene encodes CDR1 LGHDT and CDR2 YNNKEL (reference sequence). V loses 0 bases, J loses 8 bases, and the germline ends lie 13 bases apart. There are 15 amino acids in the CDR3, from cysteine to phenylalanine inclusive. Only the CDR3 part of the read is kept: 45 bases, read in frame from the first base. The specimen comprised peripheral blood, sampled in a trial of Ad26.COV2.S vaccine versus placebo. This clonotype was obtained from a person aged 18-60 years who received the Ad26.COV2.S COVID-19 vaccine or a placebo. The rearranged chain carries TRBV3-1 (or the pseudogene TRBV3-2) and TRBJ1-4; a weak D assignment points to TRBD1 (6 bases agree). The CDR3 region: CASSQEGALDEKLFF. The sequenced DNA: TGTGCCAGCAGCCAAGAGGGGGCGCTGGACGAAAAACTGTTTTTT.